This TCR beta chain was identified in a study of CD8+CD57+ T cells in acquired aplastic anemia (dated by TCRdb to the late 2010s). With regard to the full study: DNA extracted from sorted CD4+ and CD8+ cells had a mean of roughly 3.4 ug, with a range of 0.2 to 27.4 ug. Healthy donor samples averaged approximately 10 million reads for CD4+ and 11.0 million for CD8+ cells.

In this study, sorted CD4+ and CD8+ T cells from the blood of healthy subjects and of severe aplastic anemia patients had their TCR repertoires deep-sequenced. Ficoll-Paque density gradient centrifugation was used to isolate peripheral blood mononuclear cells. Before DNA extraction, CD4+ and CD8+ T cells were sorted by FACS or by magnetic beads. Genomic DNA was used as template for profiling of TCR beta VDJ combinations and CDR3 sequences. An Illumina HiSeq 2000 was used for TCR repertoire sequencing. On the study's bioinformatics: Repertoires were assessed using TRBV/TRBJ rearrangement plots, CDR3 size and DJ length profiles, and Simpson's diversity index. The most abundant DNA sequence in the deep sequencing data was taken as the immunodominant clone. CDR3 amino acid sequences were screened for sharing across subjects and compared with published repertoires and the VDJdb database. TCRdb took the public reads, trimmed them with fastp at Q25, ran MiXCR for clone calling and kept in-frame beta chains. Rows are unified per CDR3 protein, each entry keeping the most common DNA and genes. TCRdb's processing, not the authors', yielded these V and J calls. Across this sample there are 90,000 to 130,000 distinct CDR3 sequences, with approximately 48% seen only once. Roughly a third of the sample is held by the ten biggest clonotypes.

Turning to this clonotype: Its antigen has not been determined. No quality values exist for individual bases; no much larger clone is one base distant.

Study-level results and caveats: CD8+ Simpson's diversity did not differ significantly between patients and healthy controls (P=0.060). Roughly 30 CD8+ CDR3 sequences were found to be shared between patients and controls, but these sequences appeared to be highly expressed in patients and within the immunodominant clones of the patients.

Reading the germline V gene gives CDR1 WSHSY and CDR2 SAAADI. The germline V end is reduced by 6 bases and the J end by 3 bases; junction bases left unmatched: 6. The CDR3 has 15 amino acids, counting the end cysteine and phenylalanine. Only the CDR3 portion is preserved as DNA: 45 bases, with reading frame beginning at the first base. The chain couples TRBV10-2 to TRBJ2-1; the central 9 bases match TRBD1. This TCR was sampled from a human donor in good health, serving as a control. Sequencing was done on a sample of sorted CD4+, CD8+, or CD8+CD57+ T cells (not recorded which) from PBMCs. The nucleotide sequence is given as TGCGCCAGCAGGGTGGACAGGGGCGGCTACAATGAGCAGTTCTTC. The encoded protein is CASRVDRGGYNEQFF.